One sample yielded the 18 T cell receptor beta chains listed below, sequenced in a study of shared clonotypes between healthy human individuals. Cells designated naive CD8 were CD45RO-negative and were positively selected for CCR7, with terminally differentiated effector memory CD45RA+ cells excluded. Sequencing used immunoSEQ multiplex PCR; TCRdb keeps in-frame clones, though not all of them. The table shows some 2 million clones, with about 95% occurring only once. The sequenced sample consisted of naive CD8+ T cells sorted from blood. The receptors stem from a man aged 18 to 30 in good health.

The chain joins TRBV30 to TRBJ2-7, with D tentatively TRBD2 (5 bases). CDR1 and CDR2 from the germline V gene are GTSNPN and SVGIG (reference sequence). V was cut by 1 base and J by 0 bases, with 16 bases left in between. The CDR3 is 16 residues long. The CDR3 protein is CAWSGFLAVSSYEQYF. CDR3 nucleotide sequence: TGTGCCTGGAGTGGGTTCCTAGCTGTGAGCTCCTACGAGCAGTACTTC.

The rearrangement joins TRBV27 to TRBJ1-2; D gene ambiguous. V shed 4 bases and J shed 8 bases, with 20 bases lying between them. This CDR3 has 15 residues. Germline V gene lookup returns CDR1 MNHEY and CDR2 SMNVEV (reference sequence). CDR3 bases: TGTGCCAGCAGTTCCGCCTCAACTGGGGTTGGGGGCTACACCTTC. Its translation is CASSSASTGVGGYTF.

In this sample, this clone turned up once. The rearrangement links TRBV29-1 to TRBJ1-2, with D unresolved. CDR1 is SQVTM, CDR2 ANQGSEA, per germline. The CDR3 sequence is 12 residues long. The V end was cut by 1 base, the J end by 5 bases, with 8 bases between. In DNA form, the CDR3 reads TGCAGCGTTGAAGCAGAGTTTTATGGCTACACCTTC. Amino acids: CSVEAEFYGYTF.

The rearrangement uses TRBV21-1 and TRBJ2-2; the D segment call TRBD2 is taken from the table without a DNA check. TRBV21-1 counts as a pseudogene. This CDR3 is 20 amino acids long. As DNA, the CDR3 is TGTGCCAGCACCAAACGTCCCAGGGGGGATCGGGAGGGCCCCGGCGGGGAGCTGTTTTTT. Its translation is CASTKRPRGDREGPGGELFF.

This rearrangement joins TRBV19 to TRBJ2-7; 9 bases agree with TRBD1. Germline values: CDR1 LNHDA, CDR2 SQIVND (reference sequence). The ends lost 1 base at V and 6 bases at J; junction bases unmatched: 4. The CDR3 loop spans 14 amino acids. The CDR3 region is CASSIGGQGGEQYF. The CDR3 nucleotides read TGTGCCAGTAGTATAGGGGGACAGGGAGGCGAGCAGTACTTC.

The chain has TRBV6-1 and TRBJ2-2; D is uncertain. CDR1 MNHNS and CDR2 SASEGT come from the germline V gene. V lost 2 bases and J 0 bases, leaving 10 bases between the germline ends. CDR3 length equals 16 residues. In DNA form, the CDR3 reads TGTGCCAGCAGTGAACAAAGCTGGGCGAACACCGGGGAGCTGTTTTTT. Residues: CASSEQSWANTGELFF.

The chain employs TRBV11-3 and TRBJ2-5; D is perhaps TRBD1 (6 bases). V gave up 5 bases and J gave up 5 bases, with 12 bases separating them. Germline CDR1 reads SGHNT; CDR2 reads YENEEA. This CDR3 spans 13 amino acids. CDR3: CASSLGQYETQYF. Written as DNA, the CDR3 is TGTGCCAGCAGCCTAGGACAGTATGAGACCCAGTACTTC. The full variable domain, completed using reference TRBV11-3 and TRBJ2-5, is EAGVVQSPRYKIIEKKQPVAFWCNPISGHNTLYWYLQNLGQGPELLIRYENEEAVDDSQLPKDRFSAERLKGVDSTLKIQPAELGDSAVYLCASSLGQYETQYFGPGTRLLVL.

The rearrangement joins TRBV19 to TRBJ2-7; no reliable D call. There are 13 residues in the CDR3. The germline gives CDR1 LNHDA, CDR2 SQIVND (reference sequence). The germline V and J ends were trimmed by 7 bases and 1 base, with 11 bases remaining between them. The CDR3 sequence is CASTPGRSYEQYF. The CDR3 DNA is TGTGCCAGTACCCCTGGACGGTCCTACGAGCAGTACTTC.

Note on this clone: Other DNA sequences in this specimen translate into the identical CDR3. The V gene is TRBV5-6, the J gene TRBJ2-7; 9 nucleotides line up with TRBD1. The CDR3 is 14 amino acids. In germline, CDR1 is SGHDT, CDR2 YYEEEE. Germline trimming cut 4 bases from V and 0 bases from J; bases unmatched to any gene: 2. CDR3 sequence (DNA): TGTGCCAGCAGCCCGGGACAGGGCTCCTACGAGCAGTACTTC. Translated: CASSPGQGSYEQYF.

The rearrangement uses TRBV29-1 and TRBJ2-2, with 14 bases that match TRBD2. CDR1 and CDR2 from the germline V gene are SQVTM and ANQGSEA. V was pared by 5 bases and J by 3 bases, with 5 bases of the junction left unmatched. The CDR3 totals 16 residues. CDR3 nucleotides: TGCAGCGTTACCGGGACTAGCGGGAGAGACACCGGGGAGCTGTTTTTT. This translates into CSVTGTSGRDTGELFF.

The J gene is TRBJ1-4, the V gene TRBV27; 9 nucleotides agree with TRBD1. The CDR3 contains 15 residues. Per germline, CDR1 MNHEY and CDR2 SMNVEV (reference sequence). The V segment lost 6 bases and the J segment 6 bases; nucleotides outside the gene matches: 8. In DNA form, the CDR3 reads TGTGCCAGCAGCCTCACAGGGGGCGATGATGAAAAACTGTTTTTT. Translation gives CASSLTGGDDEKLFF.

The table lists this clone with a few counts. The rearrangement joins TRBV5-1 to TRBJ2-7, with a tentative D call TRBD1 (5 bases). The CDR3 consists of 14 residues. Germline lookup yields CDR1 SGHRS and CDR2 YFSETQ. Trimming took 2 bases from V and 3 from J, leaving 12 bases between them. The CDR3 region has the DNA TGCGCCAGCAGCTTCCTTGACAGTAGCTACGAGCAGTACTTC. It translates to CASSFLDSSYEQYF. The full variable domain, rest sourced from reference TRBV5-1 and TRBJ2-7, is KAGVTQTPRYLIKTRGQQVTLSCSPISGHRSVSWYQQTPGQGLQFLFEYFSETQRNKGNFPGRFSGRQFSNSRSEMNVSTLELGDSALYLCASSFLDSSYEQYFGPGTRLTVT.

This chain links TRBV27 with TRBJ1-4; D perhaps matches TRBD1 (6 bases). The V gene lost 6 bases and the J gene lost 5 bases, with 16 bases spanning the gap. The germline CDR1 and CDR2 sequences are MNHEY and SMNVEV (reference sequence). The CDR3 is 15 amino acids. The CDR3 DNA reads as TGTGCCAGCAGCCCGACCGGGACATTAAATGAAAAACTGTTTTTT. Amino acid sequence: CASSPTGTLNEKLFF. The full variable domain, its missing parts supplied by reference TRBV27 and TRBJ1-4, is EAQVTQNPRYLITVTGKKLTVTCSQNMNHEYMSWYRQDPGLGLRQIYYSMNVEVTDKGDVPEGYKVSRKEKRNFPLILESPSPNQTSLYFCASSPTGTLNEKLFFGSGTQLSVL.

The rearrangement uses TRBV28 and TRBJ2-7; D might be TRBD1 (6 bases). The ends were cut back, 2 bases at V and 0 bases at J, with 14 bases in the middle. Germline V CDR1 and CDR2: MDHEN, SYDVKM. The length of the CDR3 is 16 residues. CDR3 coding DNA: TGTGCCAGCAGTTTAGCTCCGTCACAGGGCTCCTACGAGCAGTACTTC. Its translation: CASSLAPSQGSYEQYF.

Only one count was recorded for this clone. The chain carries TRBV7-9 and TRBJ1-1, with a possible D match to TRBD1 (6 bases). The CDR3 has 14 residues. V lost 0 bases and J lost 4, with 9 bases in between. The germline V gene has CDR1 SEHNR and CDR2 FQNEAQ (reference sequence). The CDR3 here is CASSLADSGTEAFF. The CDR3 coding sequence is TGTGCCAGCAGCTTAGCGGACAGCGGCACTGAAGCTTTCTTT.

The gene calls are TRBV27 and TRBJ2-1, with D tentatively TRBD1 or TRBD2 (7 bases each). Germline loops: CDR1 MNHEY, CDR2 SMNVEV (reference sequence). Between the trimmed V and J ends, which lost 7 bases and 2 bases, there was a span of 15 bases. The length of the CDR3 is 15 residues. CDR3 protein: CASNQGGITYNEQFF. As DNA, the CDR3 is TGTGCCAGCAACCAGGGGGGGATAACCTACAATGAGCAGTTCTTC.

The gene calls are TRBV28 and TRBJ2-7, with D possibly being TRBD1 (6 bases). Trimming removed 4 bases from V and 5 bases from J, with 24 bases in between. Germline lookup yields CDR1 MDHEN and CDR2 SYDVKM. The CDR3 length is 17 residues. CDR3 sequence (DNA): TGTGCCAGCAGTTCCCAGCGAGACAGGTTAGAGTATGACGAGCAGTACTTC. Translated: CASSSQRDRLEYDEQYF.

The V gene is TRBV30, the J gene TRBJ2-3; unclear D gene. The CDR3 sequence is 14 residues long. The germline V gene has CDR1 GTSNPN and CDR2 SVGIG (reference sequence). V was shortened by 4 bases and J by 0 bases, with 11 bases between the two germline ends. CDR3 in DNA: TGTGCCTGGAACCCCATAACTAGCACAGATACGCAGTATTTT. Protein: CAWNPITSTDTQYF.